This section outlines one T cell receptor beta chain sequence together with its context. The CDR3 spans 16 residues. V shed 1 base, J shed 2 bases, and the junction held 6 bases outside the gene matches. Germline V gene data show CDR1 as SGHAT and CDR2 as FQNNGV. The sample comes from a study of shared clonotypes between healthy human individuals. Whole-study context: Used for every donor were three CD4 naive, three CD4 memory, two CD8 naive and one CD8 memory plate.

This was a deep-level run. This table comes from immunoSEQ multiplex PCR, and its TCRdb copy is limited to in-frame clones, with some not included. This table has 1,400,000 or so clones, around 98.5% appearing once. The donors were all Caucasian adults (living in Nashville, Tennessee). The sample taken for sequencing was naive CD4+ T cells sorted from blood. Subset of the sample: CD45RA+ positively selected. This sequence joins TRBV11-2 and TRBJ2-3; TRBD2 aligns across 7 bases. The sequence came from a man aged 25-40 years in good health. For the CDR3, the DNA is TGTGCCAGCAGCTTAGTCAACCGGGACTACACAGATACGCAGTATTTT. This gives the protein CASSLVNRDYTDTQYF.